The 25 T cell receptor beta chains below were found in one sample sequenced in a study of CD8+ T cells in alopecia areata. The authors extracted RNA and reverse transcribed it into cDNA as the sequencing template. The repertoire was sequenced with immunoSEQ multiplex PCR; TCRdb's copy has only in-frame clones and lacks some. The sample lists 150,000 to 200,000 clones, about 54% occurring once. Specified treatment: oral pan-JAK inhibitor, 5-10 mg twice daily. The specimen was CD4+ T cells sorted from blood, collected between weeks 55 and 65, from a patient treated with tofacitinib. The receptors originated from a human donor with alopecia areata.

The chain links TRBV10-3 to TRBJ2-3; the match to TRBD2 covers 7 bases. There are 16 residues in the CDR3. Per germline, CDR1 ENHRY and CDR2 SYGVKD. V was pared by 5 bases and J by 2 bases, with 10 bases of the junction left unmatched. In nucleotides, the CDR3 is TGTGCCATCAGTTCACCGGAGCGGGAATCCACAGATACGCAGTATTTT. Translation gives CAISSPERESTDTQYF.

The gene calls are TRBV27 and TRBJ2-5; TRBD2 matches 7 bases. CDR1 and CDR2 (germline): MNHEY, SMNVEV (reference sequence). CDR3 length equals 14 residues. Trimming took 8 bases from V and 1 from J; bases not matched to a gene: 7. CDR3 residues: CASGSGATQETQYF. The CDR3 coding sequence is TGTGCCAGCGGCAGCGGGGCAACCCAAGAGACCCAGTACTTC.

J is TRBJ2-3 and V is TRBV30; 7 bases map to TRBD2. With V trimmed by 3 bases and J by 4 bases, 7 bases remained unmatched. CDR3 length equals 14 residues. Germline V lookup: CDR1 GTSNPN, CDR2 SVGIG (reference sequence). CDR3 sequence: CAWRFSGESDTQYF. CDR3 in DNA: TGTGCCTGGAGATTCAGCGGGGAGTCAGATACGCAGTATTTT.

The CDR3 nucleotides read TGTGCCAGCAAACTAGCCGGGGAGCTGTTTTTT. Translated: CASKLAGELFF. V is TRBV6-5 and J is TRBJ2-2; D is perhaps TRBD2 (5 bases). CDR3 length: 11 residues. The germline V and J ends were trimmed by 7 bases and 6 bases, with 6 bases remaining between them. Germline CDR1 MNHEY, CDR2 SVGAGI.

In this sample, this clone turned up a few times. This chain connects TRBV20-1 to TRBJ1-6; D is uncertain. The CDR3 is made up of 11 amino acids. Per the germline V gene, CDR1 is DFQATT and CDR2 is SNEGSKA (reference sequence). V gave up 0 bases and J gave up 17 bases, with 11 bases separating them. The CDR3 DNA reads as TGCAGTGCTAGAGAAAAAACGCAATTCCACTTT. It encodes CSAREKTQFHF.

The chain has TRBV11-2 and TRBJ2-3, with D possibly being TRBD1 (6 bases). Trimming stripped 4 bases from V and 4 bases from J, with 15 bases between. The CDR3 runs 15 residues. Looked up from germline, CDR1 is SGHAT and CDR2 is FQNNGV. For the CDR3, the DNA is TGTGCCAGCAGCTCACTCAGGGGTTTGGCAGATACGCAGTATTTT. Translation: CASSSLRGLADTQYF.

This rearrangement joins TRBV10-3 to TRBJ2-1, with 7 positions matching TRBD1. Looked up from germline, CDR1 is ENHRY and CDR2 is SYGVKD. V dropped 5 bases and J dropped 5; count of bases not matched to a gene: 6. The CDR3 runs 14 residues. The CDR3 nucleotides are TGTGCCATCAGTAAAACCGGGACAGACAATGAGCAGTTCTTC. This encodes CAISKTGTDNEQFF.

This clone was counted a few times. The rearrangement uses TRBV19 and TRBJ2-6; 7 nucleotides align to TRBD1. V gave up 7 bases and J gave up 0 bases; unmatched junction bases: 6. The CDR3 is 16 residues long. Germline loops: CDR1 LNHDA, CDR2 SQIVND (reference sequence). CDR3 coding DNA: TGTGCCAGTACCGACAGGGCCTACTCTGGGGCCAACGTCCTGACTTTC. It translates to CASTDRAYSGANVLTF. Looking up the rest from reference TRBV19 and TRBJ2-6 gives the full variable domain: DGGITQSPKYLFRKEGQNVTLSCEQNLNHDAMYWYRQDPGQGLRLIYYSQIVNDFQKGDIAEGYSVSREKKESFPLTVTSAQKNPTAFYLCASTDRAYSGANVLTFGAGSRLTVL.

This chain connects TRBV7-2 to TRBJ1-6, with 9 bases that match TRBD1. The germline CDR1 and CDR2 sequences are SGHTA and FQGNSA. CDR3 length equals 14 residues. The J segment lost 8 bases and the V segment lost 7 bases, leaving 6 bases of the junction unmatched. CDR3 nucleotides: TGTGCCAGCACCCGGACAGGGGAGGATTCACCCCTCCACTTT. Encoded protein: CASTRTGEDSPLHF.

This clone showed up just a few times. V and J are TRBV10-1 and TRBJ2-1; TRBD1 matches 8 bases. The germline V gene encodes CDR1 WNHNN and CDR2 SYGVQD (reference sequence). Germline trimming cut 4 bases from V and 3 bases from J; bases unmatched to any gene: 2. CDR3 length: 14 residues. DNA for the CDR3: TGCGCCAGCAGTGCTACAGGGGGCTACAATGAGCAGTTCTTC. Amino acid sequence: CASSATGGYNEQFF.

The J gene is TRBJ2-7, the V gene TRBV15; D is uncertain. Trimming shortened V by 1 base and J by 5 bases, and 6 bases separated the two germline ends. Germline V gene data show CDR1 as LNHNV and CDR2 as YYDKDF (reference sequence). The CDR3 length is 12 residues. As DNA, the CDR3 is TGTGCCACCAGCAGAGGAGTCGACGAGCAGTACTTC. It yields the protein CATSRGVDEQYF.

The V and J genes are TRBV2 and TRBJ2-5, with no clear D. The CDR3 totals 11 residues. Germline assignment: CDR1 SNHLY and CDR2 FYNNEI. V dropped 1 base and J dropped 7 bases, with 4 bases sitting between them. CDR3 region: CASSEGGTQYF. As DNA, the CDR3 is TGTGCCAGCAGTGAAGGCGGGACCCAGTACTTC.

The chain joins TRBV4-1 to TRBJ1-2; 7 bases are a match to TRBD1. The V gene's germline CDR1 is MGHRA and CDR2 YSYEKL. The trim removed 0 bases at V and 0 bases at J, leaving 4 bases unmatched. The CDR3 sequence is 16 residues long. The CDR3 DNA follows: TGCGCCAGCAGCCAAGATTGGGGGACAGCTAACTATGGCTACACCTTC. It encodes CASSQDWGTANYGYTF.

J is TRBJ2-3 and V is TRBV5-1, with 9 bases identical to TRBD2. The V gene end was trimmed by 2 bases and the J gene end by 6 bases; junction bases not matched to a gene: 13. Per the germline V gene, CDR1 is SGHRS and CDR2 is YFSETQ. This CDR3 is built from 17 residues. The CDR3 reads CASSLSALAGRSDTQYF. The CDR3 nucleotides are TGCGCCAGCAGCTTATCAGCCCTAGCGGGGCGTTCGGATACGCAGTATTTT.

This rearrangement joins TRBV6-5 to TRBJ2-6, with D perhaps TRBD2 (6 bases). The CDR3 has 15 amino acids. Trimming removed 4 bases from V and 2 bases from J, with 9 bases in between. Germline V gene data show CDR1 as MNHEY and CDR2 as SVGAGI. The CDR3 nucleotides are TGTGCCAGCAGTTCCCTAGCGACTGGGGCCAACGTCCTGACTTTC. Residues: CASSSLATGANVLTF.

This clone was counted a few times. The rearrangement links TRBV9 to TRBJ2-2; no clear D gene. The germline V and J ends were trimmed by 0 bases and 7 bases, with 7 bases remaining between them. The CDR3 totals 13 residues. Germline assignment: CDR1 SGDLS and CDR2 YYNGEE. DNA of the CDR3: TGTGCCAGCAGCGTAGCTATTGTCGGGGAGCTGTTTTTT. Its translation is CASSVAIVGELFF.

The rearrangement links TRBV25-1 to TRBJ1-1; TRBD1 agrees at 7 bases. This CDR3 spans 16 amino acids. Germline CDR1 is MGHDK and CDR2 is SYGVNS. V was clipped by 4 bases and J by 2 bases; unmatched bases: 10. DNA for the CDR3: TGTGCCAGCAGTGTCTCACTAGGGACAGCCAACACTGAAGCTTTCTTT. Protein sequence: CASSVSLGTANTEAFF.

This clone was seen a few times. The chain uses TRBV4-2 and TRBJ1-2; D may be TRBD1 (5 bases). Germline V gene data show CDR1 as LGHNA and CDR2 as YNFKEQ. Trimming pared 0 bases from V and 6 bases from J, leaving 11 bases between. The CDR3 contains 14 residues. CDR3 loop: CASSQDWQGDGYTF. DNA for the CDR3: TGTGCCAGCAGCCAAGACTGGCAGGGCGATGGCTACACCTTC.

The chain couples TRBV2 to TRBJ1-5; 8 bases are shared with TRBD1. The CDR3 covers 17 residues. Germline V gene lookup returns CDR1 SNHLY and CDR2 FYNNEI. V was clipped by 5 bases and J by 5 bases; unmatched bases: 14. The CDR3 sequence: CASSPTPQGAKYQPQHF. DNA of the CDR3: TGTGCCAGCAGTCCCACCCCCCAGGGGGCAAAGTATCAGCCCCAGCATTTT.

This sequence joins TRBV7-8 and TRBJ2-2, with TRBD2 as a possible D gene (5 bases). Trimming cost V 1 base and J 0 bases, with 6 bases left between them. The CDR3 covers 15 residues. Germline CDR1 and CDR2: SGHVS and FQNEAQ. This CDR3 reads CASSLDGANTGELFF. CDR3 sequence (DNA): TGTGCCAGCAGCTTAGACGGGGCGAACACCGGGGAGCTGTTTTTT.

V gene TRBV5-1 combines with J gene TRBJ2-5, with 9 nucleotides matching TRBD2. Germline assignment: CDR1 SGHRS and CDR2 YFSETQ. Trimming at V came to 3 bases and at J to 5 bases, leaving 5 bases not matched to a gene. This CDR3 is 14 amino acids long. CDR3 coding DNA: TGCGCCAGCAGCTCCGGGACTAGCTCGGAGACCCAGTACTTC. This gives the protein CASSSGTSSETQYF.

V and J are TRBV29-1 and TRBJ1-1; 9 bases are a match to TRBD1. Germline V lookup: CDR1 SQVTM, CDR2 ANQGSEA. The CDR3 loop spans 15 amino acids. V lost 2 bases and J lost 4; bases outside the gene matches: 8. The CDR3 region is CSVETGQGGLTEAFF. In DNA form, the CDR3 reads TGCAGCGTTGAAACGGGACAGGGAGGCCTCACTGAAGCTTTCTTT.

This clone was detected a few times. This chain links TRBV30 with TRBJ2-3; D tentatively reads TRBD1 or TRBD2 (5 bases each). The CDR3 extends over 15 amino acids. Germline V CDR1 and CDR2: GTSNPN, SVGIG (reference sequence). The V end was cut by 1 base, the J end by 4 bases, with 15 bases between. In DNA, the CDR3 is TGTGCCTGGAGTGGCCGGCTGGGGGTCTCAGATACGCAGTATTTT. Amino acid sequence: CAWSGRLGVSDTQYF.

V usage is TRBV29-1 and J usage is TRBJ2-3, with TRBD1 matching over 9 bases. This CDR3 region has 15 residues. The germline CDR1 and CDR2 sequences are SQVTM and ANQGSEA. V lost 5 bases, J lost 2 bases, and 8 bases stayed unmatched. Here the CDR3 DNA reads TGCAGCGTTTTAGCGAGGACAGGGGCCACAGATACGCAGTATTTT. It specifies CSVLARTGATDTQYF.

This clone appeared once. This chain uses TRBV5-6 with TRBJ2-7; tentative D call: TRBD2 (5 bases). V lost 4 bases and J lost 2, with 13 bases in between. This CDR3 spans 14 amino acids. Germline assignment: CDR1 SGHDT and CDR2 YYEEEE. The CDR3 sequence is CASSPSGYTYEQYF. CDR3 nucleotide sequence: TGTGCCAGCAGCCCGAGCGGCTACACCTACGAGCAGTACTTC. The whole variable domain, filled in from reference TRBV5-6 and TRBJ2-7, reads DAGVTQSPTHLIKTRGQQVTLRCSPKSGHDTVSWYQQALGQGPQFIFQYYEEEERQRGNFPDRFSGHQFPNYSSELNVNALLLGDSALYLCASSPSGYTYEQYFGPGTRLTVT.